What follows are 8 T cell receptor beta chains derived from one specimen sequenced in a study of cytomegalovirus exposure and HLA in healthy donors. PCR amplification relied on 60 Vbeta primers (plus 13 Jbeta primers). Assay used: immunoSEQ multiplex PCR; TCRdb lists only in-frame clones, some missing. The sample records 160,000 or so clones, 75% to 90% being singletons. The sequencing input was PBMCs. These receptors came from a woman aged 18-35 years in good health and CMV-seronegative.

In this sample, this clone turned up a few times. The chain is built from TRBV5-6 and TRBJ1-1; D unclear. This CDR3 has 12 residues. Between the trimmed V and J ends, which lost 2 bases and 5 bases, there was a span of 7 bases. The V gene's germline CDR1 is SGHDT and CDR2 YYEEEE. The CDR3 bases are TGTGCCAGCAGCTTTAAACGGACTGAAGCTTTCTTT. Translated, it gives CASSFKRTEAFF.

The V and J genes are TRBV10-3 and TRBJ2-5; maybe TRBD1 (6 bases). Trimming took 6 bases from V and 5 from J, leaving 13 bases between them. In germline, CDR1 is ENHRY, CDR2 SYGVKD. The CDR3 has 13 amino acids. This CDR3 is CAISGTTRETQYF. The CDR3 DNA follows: TGTGCCATCAGCGGGACAACCCGGGAGACCCAGTACTTC.

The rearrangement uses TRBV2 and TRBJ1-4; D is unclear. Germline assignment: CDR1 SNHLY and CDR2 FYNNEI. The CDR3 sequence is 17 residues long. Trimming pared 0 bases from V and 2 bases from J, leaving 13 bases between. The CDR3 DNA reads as TGTGCCAGCAGTGAAGCGTCCCAAGCTTTTACTAATGAAAAACTGTTTTTT. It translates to CASSEASQAFTNEKLFF.

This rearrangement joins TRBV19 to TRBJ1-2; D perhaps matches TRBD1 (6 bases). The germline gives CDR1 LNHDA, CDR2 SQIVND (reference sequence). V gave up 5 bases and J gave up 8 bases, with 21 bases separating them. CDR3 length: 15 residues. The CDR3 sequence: CASSQENRAGEGYTF. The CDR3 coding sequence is TGTGCCAGTAGTCAAGAAAATAGGGCAGGGGAAGGCTACACCTTC.

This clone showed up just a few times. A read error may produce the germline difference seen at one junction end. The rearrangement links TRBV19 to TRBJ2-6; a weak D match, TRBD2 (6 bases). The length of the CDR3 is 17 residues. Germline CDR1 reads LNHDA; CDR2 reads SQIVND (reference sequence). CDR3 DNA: TGTGCCAGTAATACTAGCACACAACACTCTGGGGCCAACGGCCTGACTTTC. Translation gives CASNTSTQHSGANGLTF.

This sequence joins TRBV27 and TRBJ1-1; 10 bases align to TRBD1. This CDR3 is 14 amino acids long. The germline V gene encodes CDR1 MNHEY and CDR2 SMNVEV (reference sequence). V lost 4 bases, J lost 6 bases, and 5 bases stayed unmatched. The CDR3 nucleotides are TGTGCCAGCAGTTGGGGACAGGGGTTAGCTGAAGCTTTCTTT. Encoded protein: CASSWGQGLAEAFF.

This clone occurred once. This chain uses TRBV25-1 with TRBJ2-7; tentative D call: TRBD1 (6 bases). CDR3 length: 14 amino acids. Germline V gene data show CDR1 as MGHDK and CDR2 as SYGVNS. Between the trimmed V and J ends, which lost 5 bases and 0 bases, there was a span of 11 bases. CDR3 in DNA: TGTGCCAGCAGTCGGCAGGGGTCCTCCTACGAGCAGTACTTC. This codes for CASSRQGSSYEQYF.

The CDR3 loop reads CASTRGQATDTQYF. CDR3 DNA: TGTGCCAGCACCCGAGGACAGGCCACAGATACGCAGTATTTT. The chain uses TRBV6-6 and TRBJ2-3, with 7 bases that match TRBD1. The CDR3 has 14 residues. Germline V gene data show CDR1 as MNHNY and CDR2 as SVGAGI (reference sequence). With V trimmed by 7 bases and J by 2 bases, 6 bases remained unmatched.